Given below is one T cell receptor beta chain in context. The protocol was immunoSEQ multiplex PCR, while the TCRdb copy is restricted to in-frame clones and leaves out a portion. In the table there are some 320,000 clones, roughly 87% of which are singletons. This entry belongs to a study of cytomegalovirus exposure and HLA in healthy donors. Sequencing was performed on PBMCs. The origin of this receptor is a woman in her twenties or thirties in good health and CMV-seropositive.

This CDR3 is CASSYSGQSTGELFF. The CDR3 DNA follows: TGTGCCAGCAGTTATTCGGGACAGTCCACCGGGGAGCTGTTTTTT. The rearrangement links TRBV6-5 to TRBJ2-2; 7 positions agree with TRBD1. V shed 3 bases, J shed 4 bases, and the junction held 5 bases outside the gene matches. The CDR3 totals 15 residues. Germline V lookup: CDR1 MNHEY, CDR2 SVGAGI.